This T cell receptor beta chain was captured in a study of cytomegalovirus exposure and HLA in healthy donors. Study-level points and caveats: A further, later analysis showed that HLA-associated TCR beta chains (compared with equally common others) were more clonally expanded.

This CDR3 spans 12 amino acids. Trimming left V 2 bases short and J 10 bases short, with 11 bases between. Germline loops: CDR1 MNHNS, CDR2 SASEGT. Comment on this clone: Its specificity is not known.

Primers for the PCR totalled 60 Vbeta and 13 Jbeta. The assay was immunoSEQ multiplex PCR, and TCRdb's table has in-frame clones only and misses some. The table shows about 180,000 clones, with over 65% occurring only once. The sample taken for sequencing was PBMCs. The sequence came from a woman aged 55-75 years in good health and CMV-seropositive. The rearrangement uses TRBV6-1 and TRBJ1-2; unclear D gene. Written as DNA, the CDR3 is TGTGCCAGCAGTGAAAGGCGAGGTGACTACACCTTC. Its translation: CASSERRGDYTF.